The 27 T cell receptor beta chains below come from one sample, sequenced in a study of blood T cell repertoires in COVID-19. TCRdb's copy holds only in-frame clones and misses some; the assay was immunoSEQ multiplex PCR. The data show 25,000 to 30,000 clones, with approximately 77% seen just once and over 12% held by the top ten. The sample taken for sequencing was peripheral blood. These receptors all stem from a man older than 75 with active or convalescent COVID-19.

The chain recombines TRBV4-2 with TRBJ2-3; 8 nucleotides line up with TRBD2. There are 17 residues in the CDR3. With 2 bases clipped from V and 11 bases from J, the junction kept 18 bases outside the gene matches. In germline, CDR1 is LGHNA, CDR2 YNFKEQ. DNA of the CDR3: TGTGCCAGCAGCCAATCGAGGACTAGCCTAATCTTGAATATGCAGTATTTT. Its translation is CASSQSRTSLILNMQYF.

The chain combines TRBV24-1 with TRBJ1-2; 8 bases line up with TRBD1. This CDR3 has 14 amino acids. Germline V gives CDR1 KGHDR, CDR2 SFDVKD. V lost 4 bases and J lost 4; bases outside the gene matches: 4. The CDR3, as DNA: TGTGCCACCAGTGACAGGGGGCAATCCTATGGCTACACCTTC. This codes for CATSDRGQSYGYTF.

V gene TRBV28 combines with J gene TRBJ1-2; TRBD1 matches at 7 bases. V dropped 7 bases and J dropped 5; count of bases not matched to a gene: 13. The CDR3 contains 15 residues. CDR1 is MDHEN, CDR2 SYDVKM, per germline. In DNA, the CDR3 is TGTGCCAGCAACCAGCTAGGGGGCCAAAGGTATGGCTACACCTTC. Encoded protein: CASNQLGGQRYGYTF.

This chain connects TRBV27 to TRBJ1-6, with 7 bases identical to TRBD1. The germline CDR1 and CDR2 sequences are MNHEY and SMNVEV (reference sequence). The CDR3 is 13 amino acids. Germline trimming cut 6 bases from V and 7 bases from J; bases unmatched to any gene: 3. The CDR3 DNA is TGTGCCAGCAGATCAGGGGGGAATTCACCCCTCCACTTT. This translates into CASRSGGNSPLHF.

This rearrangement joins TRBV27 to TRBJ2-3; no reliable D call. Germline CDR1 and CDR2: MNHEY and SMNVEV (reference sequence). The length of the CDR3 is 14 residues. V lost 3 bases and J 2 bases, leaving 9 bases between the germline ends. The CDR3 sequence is CASSFGQFTDTQYF. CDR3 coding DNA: TGTGCCAGCAGTTTCGGTCAATTCACAGATACGCAGTATTTT.

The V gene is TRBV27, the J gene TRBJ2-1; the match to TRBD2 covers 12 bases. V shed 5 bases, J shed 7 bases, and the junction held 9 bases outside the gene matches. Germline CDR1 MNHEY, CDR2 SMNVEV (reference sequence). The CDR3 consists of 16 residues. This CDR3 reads CASSRLTSGRTNEQFF. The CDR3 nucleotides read TGTGCCAGCAGTCGACTGACTAGCGGGAGAACGAATGAGCAGTTCTTC.

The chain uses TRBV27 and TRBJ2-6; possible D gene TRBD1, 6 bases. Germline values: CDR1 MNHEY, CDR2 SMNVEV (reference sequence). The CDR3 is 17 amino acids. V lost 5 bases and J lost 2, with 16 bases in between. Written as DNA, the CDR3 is TGTGCCAGCAGTCCGTACCCGCCAGGGGCTGGGGCCAACGTCCTGACTTTC. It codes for CASSPYPPGAGANVLTF.

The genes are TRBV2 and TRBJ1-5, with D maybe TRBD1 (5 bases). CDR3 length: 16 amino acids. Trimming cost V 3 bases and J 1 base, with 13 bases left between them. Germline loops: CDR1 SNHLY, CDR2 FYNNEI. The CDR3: CASSDFGAPSNQPQHF. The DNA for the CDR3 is TGTGCCAGCAGTGATTTTGGGGCCCCGAGCAATCAGCCCCAGCATTTT.

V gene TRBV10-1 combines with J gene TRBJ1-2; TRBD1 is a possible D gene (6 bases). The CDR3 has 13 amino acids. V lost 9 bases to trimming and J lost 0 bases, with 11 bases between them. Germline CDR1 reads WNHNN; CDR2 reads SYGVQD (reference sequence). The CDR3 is CASSRGPNYGYTF. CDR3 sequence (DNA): TGCGCCAGTTCCAGGGGACCTAACTATGGCTACACCTTC.

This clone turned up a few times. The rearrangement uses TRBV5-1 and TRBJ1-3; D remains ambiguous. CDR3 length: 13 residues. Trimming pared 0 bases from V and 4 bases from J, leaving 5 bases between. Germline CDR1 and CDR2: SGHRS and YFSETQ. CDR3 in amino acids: CASSLAPGNTIYF. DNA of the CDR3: TGCGCCAGCAGCTTGGCCCCGGGAAACACCATATATTTT.

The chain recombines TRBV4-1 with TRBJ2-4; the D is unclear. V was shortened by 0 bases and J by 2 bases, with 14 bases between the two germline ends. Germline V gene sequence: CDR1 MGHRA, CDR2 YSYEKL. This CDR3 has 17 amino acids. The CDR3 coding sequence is TGCGCCAGCAGCCAAGAGAGTCGCACTACCCCCAAAAACATTCAGTACTTC. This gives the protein CASSQESRTTPKNIQYF.

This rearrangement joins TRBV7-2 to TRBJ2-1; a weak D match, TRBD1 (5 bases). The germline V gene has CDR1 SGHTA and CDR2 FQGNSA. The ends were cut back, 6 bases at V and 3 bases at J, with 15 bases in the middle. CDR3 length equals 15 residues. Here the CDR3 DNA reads TGTGCCAGCAGGTTCCAGGGATTAGGCTACAATGAGCAGTTCTTC. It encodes CASRFQGLGYNEQFF.

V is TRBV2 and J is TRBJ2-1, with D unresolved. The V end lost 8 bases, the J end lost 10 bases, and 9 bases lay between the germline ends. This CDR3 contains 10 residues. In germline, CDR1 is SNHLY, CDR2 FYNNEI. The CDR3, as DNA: TGTGCCAGCGTCCTTTTGGAGCAGTTCTTC. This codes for CASVLLEQFF. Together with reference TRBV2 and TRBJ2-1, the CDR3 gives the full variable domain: EPEVTQTPSHQVTQMGQEVILRCVPISNHLYFYWYRQILGQKVEFLVSFYNNEISEKSEIFDDQFSVERPDGSNFTLKIRSTKLEDSAMYFCASVLLEQFFGPGTRLTVL.

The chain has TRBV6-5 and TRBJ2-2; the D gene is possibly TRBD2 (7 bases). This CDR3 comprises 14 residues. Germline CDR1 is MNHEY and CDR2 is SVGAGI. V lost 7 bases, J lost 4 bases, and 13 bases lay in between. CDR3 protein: CASKGGQTTGELFF. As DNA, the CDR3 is TGTGCCAGCAAGGGGGGGCAAACCACCGGGGAGCTGTTTTTT.

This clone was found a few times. The CDR3, as DNA: TGTGCCAGCAGCACTAGCGGGGTCACCGGGGAGCTGTTTTTT. It yields the protein CASSTSGVTGELFF. This chain connects TRBV11-2 to TRBJ2-2; 10 nucleotides align to TRBD2. The CDR3 sequence is 14 residues long. Germline CDR1 SGHAT, CDR2 FQNNGV. Trimming cost V 5 bases and J 4 bases; bases outside gene matches: 1.

The CDR3 sequence: CASSATGTGVSPLHF. The CDR3 DNA reads as TGTGCCAGCAGCGCTACCGGGACAGGGGTTTCACCCCTCCACTTT. This chain links TRBV5-6 with TRBJ1-6, with 10 bases fitting TRBD1. The V gene's germline CDR1 is SGHDT and CDR2 YYEEEE. V dropped 4 bases and J dropped 9; count of bases not matched to a gene: 7. The CDR3 length is 15 residues.

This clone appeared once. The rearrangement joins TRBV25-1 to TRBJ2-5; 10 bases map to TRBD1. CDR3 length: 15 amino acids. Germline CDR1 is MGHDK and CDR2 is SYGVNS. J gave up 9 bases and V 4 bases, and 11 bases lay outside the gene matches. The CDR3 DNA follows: TGTGCCAGCAGTGTAGGGACAGGGGCCCCAGCGGCCCAGTACTTC. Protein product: CASSVGTGAPAAQYF.

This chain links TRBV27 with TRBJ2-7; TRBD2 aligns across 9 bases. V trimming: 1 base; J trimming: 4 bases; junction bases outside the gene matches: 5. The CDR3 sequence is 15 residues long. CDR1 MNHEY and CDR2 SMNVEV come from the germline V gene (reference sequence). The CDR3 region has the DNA TGTGCCAGCAGTTTATACAGCGGGGGGCAGTACGAGCAGTACTTC. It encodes CASSLYSGGQYEQYF.

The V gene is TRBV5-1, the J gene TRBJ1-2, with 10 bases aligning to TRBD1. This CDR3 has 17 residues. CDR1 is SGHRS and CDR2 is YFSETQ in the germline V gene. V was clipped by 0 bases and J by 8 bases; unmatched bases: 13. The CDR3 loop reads CASSLEVGWGTGDGYTF. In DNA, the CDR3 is TGCGCCAGCAGCTTGGAGGTTGGTTGGGGGACAGGGGACGGCTACACCTTC.

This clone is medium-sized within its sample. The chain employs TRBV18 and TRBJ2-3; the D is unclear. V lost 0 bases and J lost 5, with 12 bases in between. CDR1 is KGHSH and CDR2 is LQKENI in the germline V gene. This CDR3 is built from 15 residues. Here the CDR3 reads CASSPPASYGDTQYF. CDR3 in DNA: TGTGCCAGCTCACCACCAGCCTCTTATGGAGATACGCAGTATTTT.

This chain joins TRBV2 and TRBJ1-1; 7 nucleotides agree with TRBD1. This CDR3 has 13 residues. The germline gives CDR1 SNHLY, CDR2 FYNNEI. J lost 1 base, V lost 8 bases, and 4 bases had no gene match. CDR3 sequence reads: CASRDSWNTEAFF. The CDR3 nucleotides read TGTGCCAGCCGGGACAGTTGGAACACTGAAGCTTTCTTT.

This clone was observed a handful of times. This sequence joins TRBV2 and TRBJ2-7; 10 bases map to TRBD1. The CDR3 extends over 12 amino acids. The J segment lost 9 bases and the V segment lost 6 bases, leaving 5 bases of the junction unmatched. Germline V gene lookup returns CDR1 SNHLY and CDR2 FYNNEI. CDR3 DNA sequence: TGTGCCAGCAGGGGGACAGGGGAAGTGCAGTACTTC. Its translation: CASRGTGEVQYF.

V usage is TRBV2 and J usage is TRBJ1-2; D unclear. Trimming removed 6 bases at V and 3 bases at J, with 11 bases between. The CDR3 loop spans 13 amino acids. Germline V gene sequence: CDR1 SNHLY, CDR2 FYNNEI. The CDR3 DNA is TGTGCCAGCAGAGGGAGCCGGGACTATGGCTACACCTTC. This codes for CASRGSRDYGYTF. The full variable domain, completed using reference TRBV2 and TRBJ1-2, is EPEVTQTPSHQVTQMGQEVILRCVPISNHLYFYWYRQILGQKVEFLVSFYNNEISEKSEIFDDQFSVERPDGSNFTLKIRSTKLEDSAMYFCASRGSRDYGYTFGSGTRLTVV.

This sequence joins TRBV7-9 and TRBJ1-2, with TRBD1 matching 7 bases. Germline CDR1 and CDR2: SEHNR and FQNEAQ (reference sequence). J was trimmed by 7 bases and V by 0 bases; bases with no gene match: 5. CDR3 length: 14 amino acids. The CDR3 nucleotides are TGTGCCAGCAGCTTAGCCCAGGGGGATTCTGGCTACACCTTC. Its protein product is CASSLAQGDSGYTF. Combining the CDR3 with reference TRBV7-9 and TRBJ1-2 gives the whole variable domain DTGVSQNPRHKITKRGQNVTFRCDPISEHNRLYWYRQTLGQGPEFLTYFQNEAQLEKSRLLSDRFSAERPKGSFSTLEIQRTEQGDSAMYLCASSLAQGDSGYTFGSGTRLTVV.

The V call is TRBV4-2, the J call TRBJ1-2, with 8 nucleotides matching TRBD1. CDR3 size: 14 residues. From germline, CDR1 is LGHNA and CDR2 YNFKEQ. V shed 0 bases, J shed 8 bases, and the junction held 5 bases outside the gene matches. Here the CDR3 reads CASSQDSGGRGYTF. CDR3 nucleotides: TGTGCCAGCAGCCAAGATTCAGGGGGCAGAGGCTACACCTTC.

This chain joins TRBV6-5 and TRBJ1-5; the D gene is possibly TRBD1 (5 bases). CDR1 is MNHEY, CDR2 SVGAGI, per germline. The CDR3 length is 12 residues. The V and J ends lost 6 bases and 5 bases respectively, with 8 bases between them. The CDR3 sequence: CASRSGDQPQHF. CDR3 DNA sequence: TGTGCCAGCAGGTCGGGGGATCAGCCCCAGCATTTT.

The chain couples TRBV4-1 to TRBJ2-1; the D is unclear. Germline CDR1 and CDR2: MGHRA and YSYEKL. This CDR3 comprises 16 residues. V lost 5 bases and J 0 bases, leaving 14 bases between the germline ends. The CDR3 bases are TGCGCCAGCAGCGCCTCGGCGGCGGCCTCCTACAATGAGCAGTTCTTC. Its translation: CASSASAAASYNEQFF.